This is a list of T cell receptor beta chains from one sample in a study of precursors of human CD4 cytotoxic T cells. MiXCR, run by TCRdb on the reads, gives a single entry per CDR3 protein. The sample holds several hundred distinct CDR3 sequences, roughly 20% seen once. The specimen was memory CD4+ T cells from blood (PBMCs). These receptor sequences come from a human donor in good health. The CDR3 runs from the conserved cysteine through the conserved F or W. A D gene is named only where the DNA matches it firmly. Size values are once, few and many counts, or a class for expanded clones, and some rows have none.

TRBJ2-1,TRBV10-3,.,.,CAISEYRIMYNEQFF,TGTGCCATCAGTGAGTACCGAATCATGTACAATGAGCAGTTCTTC
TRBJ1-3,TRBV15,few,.,CATSRDSRFGNTIYF,TGTGCCACCAGCAGAGATTCGAGGTTTGGAAACACCATATATTTT
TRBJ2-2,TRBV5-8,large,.,CASSSLTAVWLGNTGELFF,TGTGCCAGCAGCTCTCTGACAGCTGTTTGGCTTGGAAACACCGGGGAGCTGTTTTTT
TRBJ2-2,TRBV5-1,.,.,CASSTYRDSGELFF,TGCGCCAGCAGTACCTACAGGGACTCCGGGGAGCTGTTTTTT
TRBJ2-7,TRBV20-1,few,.,CSLGGGIPYEQYF,TGCAGTCTGGGGGGCGGGATCCCCTACGAGCAGTACTTC
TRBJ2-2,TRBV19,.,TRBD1,CASNRPGQGVRELFF,TGTGCCAGTAACAGGCCGGGACAGGGCGTTCGGGAGCTGTTTTTT
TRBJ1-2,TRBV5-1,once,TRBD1,CASSHGTGLYGYTF,TGCGCCAGCAGCCACGGGACAGGGCTCTATGGCTACACCTTC
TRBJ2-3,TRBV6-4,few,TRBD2,CASSPSGRDTQYF,TGTGCCAGCAGTCCTAGCGGGAGAGATACGCAGTATTTT
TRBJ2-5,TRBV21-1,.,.,CASSKGGQDLQETLYF,TGTGCCAGCAGCAAAGGGGGACAGGACTTACAAGAGACCCTGTACTTC
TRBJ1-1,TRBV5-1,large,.,CASSLERGGEIKTEAFF,TGCGCCAGCAGCTTGGAACGAGGAGGGGAGATAAAAACTGAAGCTTTCTTT
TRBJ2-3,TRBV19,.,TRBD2,CATQLAGGGTDTQYF,TGTGCCACTCAACTCGCGGGAGGAGGAACAGATACGCAGTATTTT
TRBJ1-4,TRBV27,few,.,CASSLSQGEKLFF,TGTGCCAGCAGTTTATCCCAGGGTGAAAAACTGTTTTTT
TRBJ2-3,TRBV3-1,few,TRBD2,CASSQGGTSAHTDTQYF,TGTGCCAGCAGCCAGGGCGGGACTAGCGCACACACAGATACGCAGTATTTT
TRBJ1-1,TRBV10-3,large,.,CATSDRNTEAFF,TGTGCCACCTCGGACAGGAACACTGAAGCTTTCTTT
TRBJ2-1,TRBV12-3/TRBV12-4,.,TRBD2,CASSFGTSSSDEQFF,TGTGCCAGCAGTTTTGGGACTAGCTCAAGCGATGAGCAGTTCTTC
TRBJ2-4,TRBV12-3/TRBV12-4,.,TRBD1,CASSWYYRGLAKNIQYF,TGTGCCAGCAGTTGGTATTACAGGGGGCTGGCCAAAAACATTCAGTACTTC
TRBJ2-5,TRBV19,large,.,CASTTPGLGETQYF,TGTGCCAGTACCACGCCGGGGTTGGGTGAGACCCAGTACTTC
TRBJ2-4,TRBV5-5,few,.,CASSLTILAKNIQYF,TGTGCCAGCAGCCTTACAATACTAGCCAAAAACATTCAGTACTTC
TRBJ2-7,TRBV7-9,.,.,CASSSTAGGEQYF,TGTGCCAGCAGCTCCACAGCTGGGGGCGAGCAGTACTTC
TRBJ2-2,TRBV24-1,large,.,CATSDPWTANTGELFF,TGTGCCACCAGTGACCCCTGGACAGCTAACACCGGGGAGCTGTTTTTT
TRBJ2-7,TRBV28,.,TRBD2,CASSLSGSNKDEQYF,TGTGCCAGCAGTTTGAGCGGGAGTAATAAGGACGAGCAGTACTTC
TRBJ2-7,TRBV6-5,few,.,CASRYPGGTIREQYF,TGTGCCAGCAGATACCCCGGGGGTACGATAAGAGAGCAGTACTTC
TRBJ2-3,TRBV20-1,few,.,CSASRGTSTDTQYF,TGCAGTGCTAGTAGGGGAACTAGCACAGATACGCAGTATTTT
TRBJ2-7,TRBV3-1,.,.,CASRPMAVLIYEQYF,TGTGCCAGCAGGCCCATGGCAGTTCTGATCTACGAGCAGTACTTC
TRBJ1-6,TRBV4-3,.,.,CASSADSNRNSPLHF,TGCGCCAGCAGCGCGGACAGTAATAGGAATTCACCCCTCCACTTT
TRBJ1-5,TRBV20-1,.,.,CSAVQGPANQPQHF,TGCAGTGCGGTCCAGGGGCCGGCCAATCAGCCCCAGCATTTT
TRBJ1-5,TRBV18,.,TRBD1,CASSPGTGKDQPQHF,TGTGCCAGCTCACCAGGGACAGGGAAAGATCAGCCCCAGCATTTT
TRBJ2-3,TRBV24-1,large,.,CATSAQRGMTDTQYF,TGTGCCACCAGCGCCCAACGTGGGATGACAGATACGCAGTATTTT
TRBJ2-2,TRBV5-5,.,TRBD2,CASSSRLAGRHTGELFF,TGTGCCAGCAGCTCAAGACTAGCGGGCCGTCACACCGGGGAGCTGTTTTTT
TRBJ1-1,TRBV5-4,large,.,CASSVDGNTEAFF,TGTGCCAGCAGCGTTGACGGGAACACTGAAGCTTTCTTT
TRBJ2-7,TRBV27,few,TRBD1,CASSSLTGAYEQYF,TGTGCCAGCAGTTCTCTGACAGGGGCTTACGAGCAGTACTTC
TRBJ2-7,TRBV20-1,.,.,CSAPKANYEQYF,TGCAGTGCCCCGAAGGCCAATTACGAGCAGTACTTC
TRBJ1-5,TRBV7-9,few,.,CASSFPQGLGNQPQHF,TGTGCCAGCAGCTTCCCACAGGGATTAGGCAATCAGCCCCAGCATTTT
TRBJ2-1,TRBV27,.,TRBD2,CASSLLGGLAGRNEQFF,TGTGCCAGCAGTTTATTGGGGGGACTAGCGGGACGGAATGAGCAGTTCTTC
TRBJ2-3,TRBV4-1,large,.,CASSQGTHLRGDTQYF,TGCGCCAGCAGCCAAGGGACCCACCTCCGGGGCGATACGCAGTATTTT
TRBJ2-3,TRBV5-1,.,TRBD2,CASSPGTSEFADTQYF,TGCGCCAGCAGCCCGGGGACTAGCGAGTTTGCAGATACGCAGTATTTT
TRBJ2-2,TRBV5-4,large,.,CASSLGQLNTGELFF,TGTGCCAGCAGCTTGGGGCAGTTGAACACCGGGGAGCTGTTTTTT
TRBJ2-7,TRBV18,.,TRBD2,CASSPTSGGSYEQYF,TGTGCCAGCTCACCAACGTCGGGGGGCTCCTACGAGCAGTACTTC
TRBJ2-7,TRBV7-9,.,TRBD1,CASSLGTGVHEQYF,TGTGCCAGCAGCTTAGGGACAGGGGTCCACGAGCAGTACTTC
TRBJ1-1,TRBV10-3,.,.,CAISDRLRDTEAFF,TGTGCCATCAGTGACAGGTTGAGGGACACTGAAGCTTTCTTT
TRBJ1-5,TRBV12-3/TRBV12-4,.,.,CASNTRGGNQPQHF,TGTGCCAGCAATACGCGTGGTGGCAATCAGCCCCAGCATTTT
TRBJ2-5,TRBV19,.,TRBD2,CASSPGLAGVSETQYF,TGTGCCAGTAGCCCTGGACTAGCGGGAGTTTCAGAGACCCAGTACTTC
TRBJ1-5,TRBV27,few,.,CASSLRAYNQPQHF,TGTGCCAGCAGTTTAAGGGCGTACAATCAGCCCCAGCATTTT
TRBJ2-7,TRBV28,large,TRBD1,CASRQGAREQYF,TGTGCCAGCCGACAGGGGGCACGGGAGCAGTACTTC
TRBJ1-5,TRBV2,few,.,CASSGRGIGNQPQHF,TGTGCCAGCAGTGGCCGGGGGATCGGGAATCAGCCCCAGCATTTT
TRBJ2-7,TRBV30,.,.,CAWSPSTYEQYF,TGTGCCTGGAGTCCCTCCACCTACGAGCAGTACTTC
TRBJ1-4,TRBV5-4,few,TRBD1,CASSSTGVEEKLFF,TGTGCCAGCAGCTCGACAGGGGTGGAGGAAAAACTGTTTTTT
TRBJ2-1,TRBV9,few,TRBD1,CASSVPPEQGEQFF,TGTGCCAGCAGCGTTCCACCGGAACAGGGGGAGCAGTTCTTC
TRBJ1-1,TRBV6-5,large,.,CASSPQGIEAFF,TGTGCCAGCAGCCCACAGGGCATTGAAGCTTTCTTT
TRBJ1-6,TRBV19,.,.,CASSLRRASGPLHF,TGTGCCAGTAGTCTTAGACGGGCGTCCGGCCCCCTCCACTTT
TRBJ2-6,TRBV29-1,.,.,CSAPQGAGANVLTF,TGCAGCGCACCACAGGGTGCCGGGGCCAACGTCCTGACTTTC
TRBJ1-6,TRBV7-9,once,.,CASSLDRSSYNSPLHF,TGTGCCAGCAGCCTCGACAGGAGCTCCTATAATTCACCCCTCCACTTT
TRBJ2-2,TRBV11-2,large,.,CASCIFPGTNTGELFF,TGTGCCAGCTGTATTTTTCCGGGAACGAACACCGGGGAGCTGTTTTTT
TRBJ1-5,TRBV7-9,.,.,CASSPPGAQQPQHF,TGTGCCAGCAGCCCTCCCGGGGCGCAACAGCCCCAGCATTTT
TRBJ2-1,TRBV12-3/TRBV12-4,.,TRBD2,CASSWREGYNEQFF,TGTGCCAGCAGTTGGCGGGAGGGTTACAATGAGCAGTTCTTC
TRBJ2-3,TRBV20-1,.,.,CSASTSREWPDTQYF,TGCAGTGCTAGCACCTCACGGGAGTGGCCAGATACGCAGTATTTT
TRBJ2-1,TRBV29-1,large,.,CSVEGEPSYNEQFF,TGCAGCGTTGAGGGCGAGCCGTCCTACAATGAGCAGTTCTTC
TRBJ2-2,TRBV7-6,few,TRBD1,CASSMSGGKNTGELFF,TGTGCCAGCAGCATGTCAGGGGGCAAGAACACCGGGGAGCTGTTTTTT
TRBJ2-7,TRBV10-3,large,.,CAIREEGIYEQYF,TGTGCCATCCGTGAGGAGGGTATCTACGAGCAGTACTTC
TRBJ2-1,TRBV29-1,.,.,CSMAGQGGSYNEQFF,TGCAGCATGGCCGGACAGGGAGGGTCCTACAATGAGCAGTTCTTC